The clone carrying this T cell receptor (beta chain) was seen a single time. These data belong to a study of PD-L1 blockade in urothelial cancer. Study-wide context: Blood analyses occurred 3 weeks (second dose) and 6 weeks post treatment start.

Metastatic or locally advanced urothelial carcinoma was present in the patients. V lost 6 bases, J lost 0 bases, and 7 bases stayed unmatched. This CDR3 comprises 15 residues. Looked up from germline, CDR1 is KGHSH and CDR2 is LQKENI. The repertoire was sequenced with immunoSEQ multiplex PCR; TCRdb's copy has only in-frame clones and lacks some. The sample lists 100,000 or so clones, 90% to 95% occurring once. The chain has TRBV18 and TRBJ2-7, with 8 bases aligning to TRBD2. Sequencing used PBMCs, obtained around atezolizumab (anti-PD-L1) treatment. The TCR was taken from a woman older than 75 with urothelial cancer. The CDR3, as DNA: TGTGCCAGCTCTGATACGGGGGGGATCTCCTACGAGCAGTACTTC. Its protein product is CASSDTGGISYEQYF.